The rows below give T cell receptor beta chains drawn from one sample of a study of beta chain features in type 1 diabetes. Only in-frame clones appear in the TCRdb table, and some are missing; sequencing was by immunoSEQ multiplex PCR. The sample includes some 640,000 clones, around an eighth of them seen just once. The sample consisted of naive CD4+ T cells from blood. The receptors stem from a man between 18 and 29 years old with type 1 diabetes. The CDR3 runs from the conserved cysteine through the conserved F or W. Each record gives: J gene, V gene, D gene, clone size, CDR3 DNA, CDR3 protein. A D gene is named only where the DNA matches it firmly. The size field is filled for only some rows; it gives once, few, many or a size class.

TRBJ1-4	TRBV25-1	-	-	TGTGCCAGCAGTGCGACGGGGGGGGCAGGTGAAAAACTGTTTTTT	CASSATGGAGEKLFF
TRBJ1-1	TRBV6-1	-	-	TGTGCCAGCAGTGACAGGTGGGCCTCGAGGGAAGCTTTCTTT	CASSDRWASREAFF
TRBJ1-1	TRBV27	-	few	TGTGCCAGCAGCCGAGGGAGCACTGAAGCTTTCTTT	CASSRGSTEAFF
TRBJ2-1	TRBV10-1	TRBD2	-	TGCGCCAGCAGTGATGGTAGCGGGACCTACAATGAGCAGTTCTTC	CASSDGSGTYNEQFF
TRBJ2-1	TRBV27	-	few	TGTGCCAGCAGTCTCGGGACGGGTCAGTTCTTC	CASSLGTGQFF
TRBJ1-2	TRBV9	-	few	TGTGCCAGCAGCGCAGACCTCAAGAGTAGCTACACCTTC	CASSADLKSSYTF
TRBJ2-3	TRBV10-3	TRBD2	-	TGTGCCATCACTACTAGCGGGAGGCCTTCTTTCCCAGATACGCAGTATTTT	CAITTSGRPSFPDTQYF
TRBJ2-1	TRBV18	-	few	TGTGCCAGCTCACCGACCTACCCGATAGACAATGAGCAGTTCTTC	CASSPTYPIDNEQFF
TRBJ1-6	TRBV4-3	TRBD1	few	TGCGCCAGCAGCCAACTGCCGGGACAGGGGACCCTCCACTTT	CASSQLPGQGTLHF
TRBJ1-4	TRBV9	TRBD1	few	TGTGCCAGCAGCGTAGGAACAGGGGGCCGCGAAAAACTGTTTTTT	CASSVGTGGREKLFF
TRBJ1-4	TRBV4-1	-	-	TGCGCCAGCAGCCAAGACGCCGGGGGGACCCGGGAAAAACTGTTTTTT	CASSQDAGGTREKLFF
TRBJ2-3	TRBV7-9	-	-	TGTGCCAGCAGCTTAGTTGACGGCACAGATACGCAGTATTTT	CASSLVDGTDTQYF
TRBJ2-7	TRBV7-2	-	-	TGTGCCAGCAGCCTGTCAGTCTACGAGCAGTACTTC	CASSLSVYEQYF
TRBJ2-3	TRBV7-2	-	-	TGTGCCAGCAGCTTGGACGGTACTAGCACAGATACGCAGTATTTT	CASSLDGTSTDTQYF
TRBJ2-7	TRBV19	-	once	TGTGCCAGTAGAACCGGGACACCGACCTACGAGCAGTACTTC	CASRTGTPTYEQYF
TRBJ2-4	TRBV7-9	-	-	TGTGCCAGCAGCTCGGACACCAAAAACATTCAGTACTTC	CASSSDTKNIQYF
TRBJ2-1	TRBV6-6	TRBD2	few	TGTGCCAGCAGTTACTCCCGACTAGCGGGGGGTGATGAGCAGTTCTTC	CASSYSRLAGGDEQFF
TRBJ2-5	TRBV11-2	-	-	TGTGCCAGCAGCTTAGGGGCGGTGCAAGAGACCCAGTACTTC	CASSLGAVQETQYF
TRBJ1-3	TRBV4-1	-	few	TGCGCCAGCAGCCAAGAGAGGGGATACGGTGGAAACACCATATATTTT	CASSQERGYGGNTIYF
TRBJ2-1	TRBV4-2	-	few	TGTGCCAGCAGCCCCGTGGTCGGTGGCGGGGCCTACAATGAGCAGTTCTTC	CASSPVVGGGAYNEQFF
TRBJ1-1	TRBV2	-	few	TGTGCCAGCAGTCGACAGGTGAACACTGAAGCTTTCTTT	CASSRQVNTEAFF
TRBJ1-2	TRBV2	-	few	TGTGCCAGCAGTACAGGTGGCTATGGCTACACCTTC	CASSTGGYGYTF
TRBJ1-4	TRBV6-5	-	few	TGTGCCAGCAGACCCAGCTTGGCTAATGAAAAACTGTTTTTT	CASRPSLANEKLFF
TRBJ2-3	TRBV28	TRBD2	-	TGTGCCAGCAGCTCTCAAGCGGGGGTCGCAGATACGCAGTATTTT	CASSSQAGVADTQYF
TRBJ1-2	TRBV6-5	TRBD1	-	TGTGCCAGCAGCCGGGACAGTCCGTTTGGCTACACCTTC	CASSRDSPFGYTF
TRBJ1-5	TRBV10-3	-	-	TGTGCCATCGGGGCAGCCAGCAATCAGCCCCAGCATTTT	CAIGAASNQPQHF
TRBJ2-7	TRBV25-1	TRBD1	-	TGTGCCAGCAGAAAATCCCGGGACAGGGGGAACGAGCAGTACTTC	CASRKSRDRGNEQYF
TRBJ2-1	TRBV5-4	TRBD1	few	TGTGCCAGCAGCGGTACCGGGACAGGGGGCAATGAGCAGTTCTTC	CASSGTGTGGNEQFF
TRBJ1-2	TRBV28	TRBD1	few	TGTGCCAGCAGTCTCCCCGGAGGGGGCCCGATCTATGGCTACACCTTC	CASSLPGGGPIYGYTF
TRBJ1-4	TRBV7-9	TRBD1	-	TGTGCCAGCAGCCCCGGGACAGGTCTCACTAATGAAAAACTGTTTTTT	CASSPGTGLTNEKLFF
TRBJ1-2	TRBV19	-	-	TGTGCCAGTAGTATAGCCACAAGATATGGCTACACCTTC	CASSIATRYGYTF
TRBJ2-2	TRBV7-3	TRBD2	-	TGTGCCAGCAGCTTAACTACTAGCGGCACCGGGGAGCTGTTTTTT	CASSLTTSGTGELFF
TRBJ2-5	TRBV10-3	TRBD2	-	TGTGCCAGCAGAACGATAGCGGGGGGGCAAGAGACCCAGTACTTC	CASRTIAGGQETQYF
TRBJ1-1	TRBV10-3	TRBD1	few	TGTGCCATCAGTCCTCCGGGACAGGGGAACACTGAAGCTTTCTTT	CAISPPGQGNTEAFF
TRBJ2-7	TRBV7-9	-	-	TGTGCTAGCAGCTTACAGGGACTGGTCTACGAGCAGTACTTC	CASSLQGLVYEQYF
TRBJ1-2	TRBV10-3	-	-	TGTGCCACCGAAACCGTACCCAGTTCAAGTCATGGCTACACCTTC	CATETVPSSSHGYTF